This T cell receptor beta chain was sequenced for a study of shared clonotypes between healthy human individuals. Study conclusions and caveats: Generation probabilities of non-shared clonotypes were lower (relative to those shared by all four donors). Sequencing depth was a factor that was expected to affect clonotype sharing among donors.

Per sorted-subset replicate PCR, input was around 200 ng DNA, representing around 29,000 T cell genomes. Clones were read by immunoSEQ multiplex PCR, and TCRdb kept only the in-frame ones, dropping some. The sample has approximately 740,000 clones, around 92% seen once. It was CD45RO-negative cells, positively selected for CCR7, that made up naive CD8 cells, with terminally differentiated effector memory CD45RA+ cells excluded. V lost 5 bases, J lost 8 bases, and 15 bases lay in between. The CDR3 spans 14 residues. The germline V gene has CDR1 MNHEY and CDR2 SVGAGI. On this clone: Its antigen is undetermined.

The sample was naive CD8+ T cells sorted from blood. The chain is built from TRBV6-5 and TRBJ1-4, with no clear D. The clonotype was recovered from a man aged 30-40 years in good health. The CDR3 region has the DNA TGTGCCAGCAGTCTTGACCGGGTAGGAGAAAAACTGTTTTTT. Amino acid sequence: CASSLDRVGEKLFF.